This T cell receptor (beta chain) was captured by sequencing in a study of T cell changes during pregnancy in multiple sclerosis. This CDR3 has 13 amino acids. The germline V gene encodes CDR1 MNHNS and CDR2 SASEGT. Germline trimming cut 6 bases from V and 11 bases from J; bases unmatched to any gene: 8. Libraries were prepared by immunoSEQ multiplex PCR; TCRdb keeps only in-frame clonotypes and omits some of them. The sample includes fewer than 90,000 clones, about 89% seen only once; the top ten take around 0.89%. The sample was peripheral blood, taken in the second trimester of pregnancy. V gene TRBV6-1 combines with J gene TRBJ1-5; 9 bases line up with TRBD1. The TCR was taken from a female donor with multiple sclerosis, enrolled in a pregnancy study. The CDR3 sequence is CASSGQGTEAQHF. The CDR3 nucleotides read TGTGCCAGCAGCGGACAGGGGACCGAAGCCCAGCATTTT.